This TCR beta chain derives from a study of blood T cell repertoires in COVID-19. Study overall: Material from acute and convalescent COVID-19 was sourced from the United States, Italy and Spain. Nucleic acid was either cDNA or gDNA, and it came from T cells, B-cell-depleted T cells, or PBMCs.

V lost 4 bases and J 6 bases, leaving 12 bases between the germline ends. The CDR3 has 13 residues. Germline V lookup: CDR1 PRHDT, CDR2 FYEKMQ (reference sequence). Original processing notes: It was from reference gene primer amplification that nucleated cell counts were estimated. Method: immunoSEQ multiplex PCR; TCRdb's copy keeps in-frame clones and lacks some. D and trimming come from the DNA, and the V and J calls and clone size come from that table. The table has under 120,000 clones, roughly 80% seen once. The clonotype originates from a man aged 65 to 79 with active or convalescent COVID-19. J is TRBJ1-2 and V is TRBV13; D is ambiguous. Sequencing input: peripheral blood. CDR3 nucleotides: TGTGCCAGCAGCTCACGGTCTGGGCATGGCTACACCTTC. As protein: CASSSRSGHGYTF.